These 13 T cell receptor beta chains share one sample of origin, sequenced in a study of cytomegalovirus exposure and HLA in healthy donors. PCR used 60 Vbeta primers and 13 Jbeta primers. The protocol was immunoSEQ multiplex PCR, while the TCRdb copy is restricted to in-frame clones and leaves out a portion. Seen here are 80,000 or so clones, about 60% observed once, and the top ten hold 5% to 6%. Sequences were obtained from PBMCs. The receptor set was obtained from a man aged 25 to 45 in good health and CMV-seropositive.

The V gene is TRBV9, the J gene TRBJ2-7; TRBD2 is a possible D gene (6 bases). The CDR3 runs to 14 residues. Looked up from germline, CDR1 is SGDLS and CDR2 is YYNGEE. With 4 bases removed from V and 0 bases from J, the gap between germline ends came to 11 bases. The CDR3 DNA reads TGTGCCAGCAGCCCGGGACTGAGCTCCTACGAGCAGTACTTC. Translated, it gives CASSPGLSSYEQYF.

CDR3 in DNA: TGTGCCAGCAGTAAACAGGGGGCAGGGCAAGAGACCCAGTACTTC. Translated, it gives CASSKQGAGQETQYF. This chain uses TRBV6-6 with TRBJ2-5; TRBD1 matches at 9 bases. This CDR3 has 15 amino acids. The germline gives CDR1 MNHNY, CDR2 SVGAGI (reference sequence). Trimming at V came to 5 bases and at J to 2 bases, leaving 6 bases not matched to a gene.

Comments on this clone: The junction departs from the called germline gene at one end, perhaps through a read error. The gene calls are TRBV9 and TRBJ2-1; D not certain. CDR1 SGDLS and CDR2 YYNGEE come from the germline V gene. The CDR3 is made up of 13 amino acids. The CDR3 region has the DNA TGTGCCAGCAGCGCCGGGTCCTCCAATGAGCAGTTCTTC. Amino acid sequence: CASSAGSSNEQFF.

The chain couples TRBV5-1 to TRBJ1-4; D remains ambiguous. This CDR3 contains 11 residues. Trimming left V 5 bases short and J 5 bases short, with 4 bases between. Germline CDR1 reads SGHRS; CDR2 reads YFSETQ. The CDR3 sequence: CASRLNEKLFF. DNA of the CDR3: TGCGCCAGCAGACTAAATGAAAAACTGTTTTTT.

Here the CDR3 DNA reads TGCAGCGTTAGACAGGGGAATCAGCCCCAGCATTTT. As protein: CSVRQGNQPQHF. The V call is TRBV29-1, the J call TRBJ1-5, with 8 bases matching TRBD1. Losses at the gene ends were 5 bases for V and 4 bases for J; bases not matched to a gene: 1. The CDR3 is made up of 12 amino acids. Germline CDR1 SQVTM, CDR2 ANQGSEA.

The chain links TRBV10-2 to TRBJ2-1, with a weak D call TRBD2 (5 bases). V was clipped by 8 bases and J by 5 bases, with 13 bases between them. From germline, CDR1 is WSHSY and CDR2 SAAADI. This CDR3 has 13 amino acids. The CDR3 loop reads CASSTGMNNEQFF. The CDR3, as DNA: TGCGCCAGCTCCACGGGAATGAACAATGAGCAGTTCTTC.

CDR3: CASSFRLGGLSGNTIYF. As DNA, the CDR3 is TGTGCCAGCAGCTTCCGCCTAGGGGGTCTCTCTGGAAACACCATATATTTT. The rearrangement uses TRBV13 and TRBJ1-3; D is perhaps TRBD1 (6 bases). In germline, CDR1 is PRHDT, CDR2 FYEKMQ (reference sequence). The CDR3 contains 17 residues. V lost 3 bases to trimming and J lost 0 bases, with 15 bases between them. Full variable domain (missing parts from reference TRBV13 and TRBJ1-3): AAGVIQSPRHLIKEKRETATLKCYPIPRHDTVYWYQQGPGQDPQFLISFYEKMQSDKGSIPDRFSAQQFSDYHSELNMSSLELGDSALYFCASSFRLGGLSGNTIYFGEGSWLTVV.

This chain links TRBV2 with TRBJ2-1, with D possibly matching TRBD2 (6 bases). The V gene lost 2 bases and the J gene lost 4 bases, with 30 bases spanning the gap. Germline loops: CDR1 SNHLY, CDR2 FYNNEI. The CDR3 spans 21 residues. CDR3 sequence reads: CASSEFTSGGTSRNHYNEQFF. For the CDR3, the DNA is TGTGCCAGCAGTGAATTTACAAGTGGAGGTACTAGCAGGAACCATTACAATGAGCAGTTCTTC. The full variable domain, its missing parts supplied by reference TRBV2 and TRBJ2-1, is EPEVTQTPSHQVTQMGQEVILRCVPISNHLYFYWYRQILGQKVEFLVSFYNNEISEKSEIFDDQFSVERPDGSNFTLKIRSTKLEDSAMYFCASSEFTSGGTSRNHYNEQFFGPGTRLTVL.

V gene TRBV27 combines with J gene TRBJ2-7; D gene uncertain. Germline loops: CDR1 MNHEY, CDR2 SMNVEV (reference sequence). The length of the CDR3 is 12 residues. V was shortened by 4 bases and J by 5 bases, with 9 bases between the two germline ends. The chain's CDR3 is CASSSRLHEQYF. CDR3 sequence (DNA): TGTGCCAGCAGTTCCAGACTCCACGAGCAGTACTTC.

This clone was seen only a few times. V is TRBV18 and J is TRBJ2-7; TRBD1 matches at 7 bases. The CDR3 covers 17 residues. CDR1 and CDR2 (germline): KGHSH, LQKENI. V was pared by 6 bases and J by 1 base, with 15 bases of the junction left unmatched. The CDR3 nucleotides are TGTGCCAGCTCGCCGGACAATAGGACAGGCCTTTCCTACGAGCAGTACTTC. Its translation is CASSPDNRTGLSYEQYF.

The chain uses TRBV5-1 and TRBJ1-2; the match to TRBD1 covers 7 bases. Losses at the gene ends were 2 bases for V and 6 bases for J; bases not matched to a gene: 4. The CDR3 contains 13 residues. Looked up from germline, CDR1 is SGHRS and CDR2 is YFSETQ. CDR3 DNA sequence: TGCGCCAGCAGCTTTGACAGGGAGGATGGCTACACCTTC. This codes for CASSFDREDGYTF.

The chain links TRBV4-1 to TRBJ1-1; D possibly corresponds to TRBD1 (5 bases). Trimming stripped 1 base from V and 1 base from J, with 7 bases between. The germline gives CDR1 MGHRA, CDR2 YSYEKL. This CDR3 has 14 residues. The CDR3 loop reads CASSQGGANTEAFF. Here the CDR3 DNA reads TGCGCCAGCAGCCAAGGCGGGGCGAACACTGAAGCTTTCTTT.

This clone was seen a few times. The CDR3 is CASSLPGARAGELFF. The DNA for the CDR3 is TGTGCCAGCAGCTTACCAGGGGCGAGGGCCGGGGAGCTGTTTTTT. The J gene is TRBJ2-2, the V gene TRBV11-1, with a weak D call TRBD1 (6 bases). Trimming took 2 bases from V and 6 from J, leaving 13 bases between them. Germline values: CDR1 SGHAT, CDR2 FQDESV (reference sequence). The CDR3 covers 15 residues.